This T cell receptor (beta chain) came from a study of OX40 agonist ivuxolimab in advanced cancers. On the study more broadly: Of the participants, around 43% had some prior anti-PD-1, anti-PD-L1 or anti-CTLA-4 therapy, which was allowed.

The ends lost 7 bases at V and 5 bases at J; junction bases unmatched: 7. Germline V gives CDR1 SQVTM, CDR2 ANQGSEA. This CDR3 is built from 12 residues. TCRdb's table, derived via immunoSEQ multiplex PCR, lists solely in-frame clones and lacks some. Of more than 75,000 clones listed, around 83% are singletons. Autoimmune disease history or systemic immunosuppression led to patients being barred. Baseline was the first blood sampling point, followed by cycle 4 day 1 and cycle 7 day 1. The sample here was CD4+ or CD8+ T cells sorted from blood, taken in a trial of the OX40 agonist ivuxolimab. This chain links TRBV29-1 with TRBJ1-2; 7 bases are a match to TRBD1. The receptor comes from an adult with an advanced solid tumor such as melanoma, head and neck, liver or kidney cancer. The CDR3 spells CSAGTESYGYTF. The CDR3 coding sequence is TGCAGCGCTGGGACAGAGTCTTATGGCTACACCTTC.